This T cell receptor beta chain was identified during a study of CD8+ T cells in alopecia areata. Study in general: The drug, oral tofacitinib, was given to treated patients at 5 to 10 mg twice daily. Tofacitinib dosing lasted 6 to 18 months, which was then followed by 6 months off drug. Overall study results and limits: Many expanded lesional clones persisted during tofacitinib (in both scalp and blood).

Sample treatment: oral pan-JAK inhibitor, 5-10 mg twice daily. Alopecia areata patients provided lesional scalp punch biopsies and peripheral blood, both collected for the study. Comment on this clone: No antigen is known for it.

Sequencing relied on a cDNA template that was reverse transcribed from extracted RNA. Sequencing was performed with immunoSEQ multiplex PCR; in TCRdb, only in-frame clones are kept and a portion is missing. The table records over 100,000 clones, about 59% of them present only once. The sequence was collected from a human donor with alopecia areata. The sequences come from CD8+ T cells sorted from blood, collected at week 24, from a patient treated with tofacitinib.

The chain's CDR3 is CASSLRGMETQYF. CDR3 nucleotide sequence: TGTGCCAGCAGCTTGAGAGGGATGGAGACCCAGTACTTC. The genes are TRBV7-6 and TRBJ2-5, with TRBD2 as a possible D gene (5 bases). CDR1 and CDR2 from the germline V gene are SGHVS and FNYEAQ. V was shortened by 3 bases and J by 5 bases, with 10 bases between the two germline ends. The CDR3 extends over 13 amino acids.